This T cell receptor beta chain was profiled in a study of T cell responses to AZD1222 COVID-19 vaccine. Some clones are missing from TCRdb's copy, which holds only in-frame ones; the method was immunoSEQ multiplex PCR. The table has about 210,000 clones, less than 95% seen once. This CDR3 comprises 13 residues. Germline V gene data show CDR1 as SGDLS and CDR2 as YYNGEE. V trimming: 0 bases; J trimming: 4 bases; junction bases outside the gene matches: 0. This clone was detected once. Sequenced here: peripheral blood, sampled 28 days after the second dose of the MenACWY control vaccine. This chain uses TRBV9 with TRBJ2-5; 7 bases agree with TRBD2. The clonotype comes from an adult who received the MenACWY meningococcal vaccine as a control. The chain's CDR3 is CASSVAGGETQYF. The CDR3 DNA is TGTGCCAGCAGCGTAGCGGGAGGAGAGACCCAGTACTTC.